This TCR beta chain was sequenced for a study of T cells after yellow fever vaccination. Study-wide background: SMART-Seq v4 Ultra Low Input served to prepare low-cell-number fractions. General study findings and limits: In FACS-sorted repertoires, abundant clonotypes from the bulk population could appear as contaminants. The booster saw the reappearance of most primary-vaccination clones (around 95% CD4, around 88% CD8).

This clonotype was picked up many times. Its antigen remains unidentified. The CDR3 length is 16 residues. The germline CDR1 and CDR2 sequences are KGHDR and SFDVKD. The ends were cut back, 0 bases at V and 0 bases at J, with 10 bases in the middle. 5'RACE template switching produced TCR cDNA carrying a universal primer site and UMIs. TCRdb redid the calling of the 5' RACE reads with MiXCR, one entry per CDR3 protein. In the table there are more than 55,000 distinct CDR3 sequences, 6.5% to 8% of which are singletons. The starting material was CD8+ T cells sorted from PBMCs, obtained 15 days after the yellow fever booster vaccination. This TCR was sampled from a man aged 25-45 years who received the YFV17D yellow fever vaccine. The V gene is TRBV24-1, the J gene TRBJ1-2; unclear D gene. The CDR3 reads CATSDLLEPSNYGYTF. CDR3 nucleotide sequence: TGTGCCACCAGTGATTTGCTAGAACCATCTAACTATGGCTACACCTTC.